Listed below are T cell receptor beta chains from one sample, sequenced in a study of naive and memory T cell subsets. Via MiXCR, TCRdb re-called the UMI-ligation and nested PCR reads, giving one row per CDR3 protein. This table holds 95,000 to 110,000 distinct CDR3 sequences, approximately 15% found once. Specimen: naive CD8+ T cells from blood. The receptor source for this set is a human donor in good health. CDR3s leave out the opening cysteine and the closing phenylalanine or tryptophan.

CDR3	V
ASSLDRGGEQF	TRBV7-2
ASSLGLGGSGQPQH	TRBV7-9
ASSATGTGAKAF	TRBV7-9
ASSLSTGNEQF	TRBV27
ASSQEGDEQF	TRBV4-2
ASSAAPRGTGELF	TRBV7-9
ASSQGSRAQETQY	TRBV4-3
ASSQELGGSTDTQY	TRBV4-3
ASSQDRGDINSPLH	TRBV4-3
ASSYSPQGGPYEQY	TRBV6-2/TRBV6-3
SVLFLAGGQETQY	TRBV29-1
ASSSRQGQETQY	TRBV5-5
SAGGLAGDEQY	TRBV20-1
SASSRDRADNEQF	TRBV20-1
ASSSGTVSGNTIY	TRBV11-2
ASSQDSSGAWEQF	TRBV4-3
ASSQDRGPGYGYT	TRBV4-3
ASSRGTGGVRTQY	TRBV21-1
SASPLERATSYEQY	TRBV20-1
ASTQLSGSSGYT	TRBV6-6
SVEERGQGYEQY	TRBV29-1
ASSLGMEAF	TRBV5-1
SVGQEYQPQH	TRBV29-1
ASSAGGHNQPQH	TRBV12-3/TRBV12-4
ASSFFTSTDTQY	TRBV5-6
ASSPPSGRAKNEQF	TRBV25-1
ASSIGEGHTQRYEQY	TRBV19
ASSSSDSYNQPQH	TRBV9
ASSHAPLSTDTQY	TRBV7-9
ASTTGSYEQY	TRBV6-6
ASSFPGEINQPQH	TRBV7-8
ASSFNSASYEQY	TRBV12-3/TRBV12-4
SVEVTGKVPYEQY	TRBV29-1
ASSQTSGKGYEQY	TRBV7-2
ASSPGLGAGETQY	TRBV18
ASSLGGDGELF	TRBV11-2
ASSWTRTYNEQF	TRBV27
ASSLILDPGGDTEAF	TRBV7-9
ASGPSGYEQY	TRBV12-5
AISRDMDPYEQY	TRBV10-3
ATSDLYNEQF	TRBV15
ASSELVNTEAF	TRBV2
ASSLASGEETQY	TRBV12-3/TRBV12-4
ASSKQGDTNEQF	TRBV19
SASGRLDAFPYEQY	TRBV20-1
ASSSPIDNEQF	TRBV11-2
ASSRAGLYNEQF	TRBV7-9
ASSPPTRGTETFVSYEQY	TRBV7-9
SVPGQGVGEQF	TRBV29-1
SAIQGITLH	TRBV20-1
ASSQDVRIGALNYGYT	TRBV4-3
ASRVGQGASIEQY	TRBV5-6
ASNLSGSETDTQY	TRBV27
SVRGGTGPYYEQY	TRBV29-1
ASSIGLTANTEAF	TRBV28
SVLGLSSYEQY	TRBV29-1
SVFSGYTEAF	TRBV29-1
SARGAASNAYTDTQY	TRBV20-1
ASSLSFAIGLAGGPTREQF	TRBV27